This is a list of T cell receptor beta chains from one sample in a study of patients and donors after allogeneic stem cell transplantation. MiXCR, applied by TCRdb to the RT-PCR reads, yields one record per CDR3 protein. Of 70,000 to 95,000 distinct CDR3 sequences listed, about 5% are singletons. The sequenced sample consisted of blood, either unsorted or a sorted T cell fraction (not recorded which). Receptors were obtained from a human donor who was either an allogeneic HSCT recipient or a stem cell or donor lymphocyte infusion donor (not recorded which). It is not recorded whose cells these are; they may come from a transplant donor. The CDR3 runs from the conserved cysteine through the conserved F or W. D genes are given only for firm matches. Some rows mark clone size as missing; the rest say once, few, many or name a class of expanded clone.

size,length,V,J,D,CDR3,DNA
many,14,TRBV7-2,TRBJ2-2,NA,CASSSSPGTGELFF,TGTGCCAGCAGCTCCTCCCCGGGAACCGGGGAGCTGTTTTTT
many,15,TRBV7-9,TRBJ1-1,TRBD1,CASSPGTGWNTEAFF,TGTGCCAGCAGCCCGGGGACAGGCTGGAACACTGAAGCTTTCTTT
NA,14,TRBV5-1,TRBJ1-1,NA,CASSLGQANTEAFF,TGCGCCAGCAGCTTAGGACAAGCGAACACTGAAGCTTTCTTT
few,16,TRBV5-1,TRBJ2-5,NA,CASSLVAGTPQETQYF,TGCGCCAGCAGCTTGGTGGCCGGAACGCCGCAAGAGACCCAGTACTTC
NA,13,TRBV16,TRBJ2-6,NA,CASSHSGANVLTF,TGTGCCAGCAGCCACTCTGGGGCCAACGTCCTGACTTTC
many,15,TRBV6-2/TRBV6-3,TRBJ2-1,NA,CASSYTAPSYNEQFF,TGTGCCAGCAGTTACACAGCGCCCTCCTACAATGAGCAGTTCTTC
many,16,TRBV4-1,TRBJ2-2,NA,CASSQDHGTPAGELFF,TGCGCCAGCAGCCAAGATCACGGGACCCCGGCCGGGGAGCTGTTTTTT
many,13,TRBV10-1,TRBJ2-3,TRBD2,CASSSGGRSTQYF,TGCGCCAGCAGCAGCGGGGGTAGGAGTACGCAGTATTTT
many,17,TRBV27,TRBJ1-1,TRBD1,CASSFLKGTGVNTEAFF,TGTGCCAGCAGTTTCCTCAAGGGGACAGGGGTAAACACTGAAGCTTTCTTT
many,17,TRBV7-8,TRBJ2-3,NA,CASSSETGHVVTDTQYF,TGTGCCAGCAGCTCAGAAACGGGGCACGTCGTTACAGATACGCAGTATTTT
few,22,TRBV12-3/TRBV12-4,TRBJ1-5,TRBD1,CASSLVSLRDRVGGSSNQPQHF,TGTGCCAGCAGTTTAGTAAGTCTCCGGGACAGGGTCGGGGGATCGTCAAATCAGCCCCAGCATTTT
few,13,TRBV20-1,TRBJ1-2,NA,CSAREPGAGGYTF,TGCAGTGCTAGAGAACCCGGAGCGGGTGGCTACACCTTC
NA,16,TRBV6-1,TRBJ2-1,NA,CASSSPGSFSGNEQFF,TGTGCCAGCAGCTCCCCGGGATCCTTCTCTGGTAATGAGCAGTTCTTC
many,13,TRBV11-2,TRBJ2-1,TRBD2,CASSTLAGDEQFF,TGTGCCAGCAGCACACTAGCGGGAGATGAGCAGTTCTTC
many,13,TRBV5-1,TRBJ2-3,TRBD1,CASSQGATDTQYF,TGCGCCAGCAGTCAGGGGGCAACAGATACGCAGTATTTT
medium-sized,13,TRBV9,TRBJ2-5,NA,CASSVAGEETQYF,TGTGCCAGCAGCGTAGCCGGGGAAGAGACCCAGTACTTC
NA,15,TRBV18,TRBJ1-1,NA,CASSPPSGRSTEAFF,TGTGCCAGCTCACCACCCTCAGGGCGATCGACTGAAGCTTTCTTT
few,15,TRBV5-1,TRBJ2-2,NA,CASSLTASNTGELFF,TGCGCCAGCAGCTTGACAGCCTCGAACACCGGGGAGCTGTTTTTT
many,13,TRBV20-1,TRBJ2-3,TRBD2,CSARRAGGDTQYF,TGCAGTGCTAGAAGAGCGGGAGGAGATACGCAGTATTTT
many,10,TRBV6-1,TRBJ2-7,NA,CASGGPEQYF,TGTGCCAGCGGAGGACCCGAGCAGTACTTC
many,16,TRBV4-2,TRBJ1-1,NA,CASSPGGGTRNTEAFF,TGTGCCAGCAGCCCAGGAGGGGGAACCAGAAACACTGAAGCTTTCTTT
many,14,TRBV20-1,TRBJ2-5,TRBD2,CSAGTSDNQETQYF,TGCAGTGCTGGGACTAGCGACAATCAAGAGACCCAGTACTTC
few,13,TRBV7-3,TRBJ1-1,TRBD1,CASSSRGQAEAFF,TGTGCCAGCAGCTCCAGGGGGCAGGCTGAAGCTTTCTTT
NA,11,TRBV20-1,TRBJ2-1,NA,CSASLWGEQFF,TGCAGTGCTAGTTTGTGGGGGGAGCAGTTCTTC
many,13,TRBV20-1,TRBJ2-5,TRBD1,CSATGQAQETQYF,TGCAGTGCTACCGGACAGGCACAAGAGACCCAGTACTTC
few,16,TRBV19,TRBJ1-2,NA,CASTDLPRQDDYGYTF,TGTGCCAGTACCGATCTGCCCCGGCAGGACGACTATGGCTACACCTTC
many,14,TRBV10-2,TRBJ2-3,TRBD2,CASCPTSGGDTQYF,TGCGCCAGCTGCCCGACTAGCGGTGGAGATACGCAGTATTTT
many,16,TRBV12-3/TRBV12-4,TRBJ2-1,NA,CASTHLVESSYNEQFF,TGTGCCAGCACCCATCTCGTGGAGAGCTCCTACAATGAGCAGTTCTTC
few,12,TRBV20-1,TRBJ2-1,TRBD2,CSGLAGSNEQFF,TGCAGTGGACTAGCGGGAAGCAATGAGCAGTTCTTC
NA,15,TRBV12-3/TRBV12-4,TRBJ2-4,NA,CASSQQGIAKNIQYF,TGTGCCAGCAGTCAGCAGGGAATAGCCAAAAACATTCAGTACTTC